The 12 T cell receptor beta chains below all came from one sample that was sequenced in a study of T cells in Graves' hyperthyroidism and ophthalmopathy. Amplified TCR beta CDR3 regions derived from RNA transcripts. Using the HTBI primer set, a first-round RT-PCR was run on the TCR CDR3. TCRdb ran MiXCR on the multiplex PCR reads and lists one entry per CDR3 protein. The data show about 560,000 distinct CDR3 sequences, with roughly 14% seen just once and about 7% held by the top ten. Sequenced input: blood. Every receptor here comes from a woman aged 25 to 39 with Graves' hyperthyroidism.

There are a few counts of this clonotype. The chain joins TRBV4-1 to TRBJ2-7; D is perhaps TRBD2 (8 bases). V lost 1 base and J 4 bases, leaving 17 bases between the germline ends. This CDR3 region has 16 residues. Germline V gene lookup returns CDR1 MGHRA and CDR2 YSYEKL. The CDR3 nucleotides are TGCGCCAGCAGCCAAGGGGACAGCGGGAGCATGTACGAGCAGTACTTC. Its protein is CASSQGDSGSMYEQYF.

This clonotype was picked up many times. The chain employs TRBV28 and TRBJ1-2, with unresolved D. The V end was cut by 7 bases, the J end by 4 bases, with 19 bases between. CDR1 and CDR2 (germline): MDHEN, SYDVKM. This CDR3 comprises 15 residues. In DNA, the CDR3 is TGTGCCAGCACCCGACGAGGGTCCACCACCTATGGCTACACCTTC. This codes for CASTRRGSTTYGYTF.

This clonotype was counted at least ten times. The rearrangement uses TRBV12-3 or TRBV12-4 and TRBJ1-2, with 7 bases lining up with TRBD1. V dropped 3 bases and J dropped 4; count of bases not matched to a gene: 5. There are 14 residues in the CDR3. CDR3 DNA sequence: TGTGCCAGCAGTTTCACAGGGGAGGGCTATGGCTACACCTTC. It yields the protein CASSFTGEGYGYTF.

This clonotype came up many times. The rearrangement uses TRBV30 and TRBJ1-5; a weak D match, TRBD1 (6 bases). In germline, CDR1 is GTSNPN, CDR2 SVGIG (reference sequence). The CDR3 loop spans 13 amino acids. Trimming stripped 0 bases from V and 6 bases from J, with 9 bases between. Here the CDR3 reads CAWSVQGGQPQHF. DNA for the CDR3: TGTGCCTGGAGTGTACAGGGAGGTCAGCCCCAGCATTTT.

The chain joins TRBV4-3 to TRBJ2-6; D is unclear. The germline V gene encodes CDR1 LGHNA and CDR2 YSLEER. The CDR3 is 14 amino acids. V shed 0 bases and J shed 2 bases, with 2 bases lying between them. CDR3 protein: CASSQDTGANVLTF. The CDR3 bases are TGCGCCAGCAGCCAAGATACTGGGGCCAACGTCCTGACTTTC.

This clonotype was picked up a small number of times. V gene TRBV19 combines with J gene TRBJ2-7, with 10 bases matching TRBD2. The CDR3 consists of 15 residues. With V trimmed by 3 bases and J by 3 bases, 5 bases remained unmatched. Germline CDR1 and CDR2: LNHDA and SQIVND (reference sequence). The DNA for the CDR3 is TGTGCCAGTAGTATGGGACTAGCGTATTACTACGAGCAGTACTTC. Its translation: CASSMGLAYYYEQYF.

V is TRBV29-1 and J is TRBJ1-2; D is uncertain. The V end was cut by 7 bases, the J end by 8 bases, with 11 bases between. Germline values: CDR1 SQVTM, CDR2 ANQGSEA. This CDR3 contains 10 residues. CDR3 sequence: CSAEQGGYTF. The CDR3 nucleotides are TGCAGCGCTGAGCAAGGCGGCTACACCTTC.

Many counts were recorded for this clonotype. CDR3 nucleotide sequence: TGTGCCAGCAGTTGGGGACAGGGAGCTAACTATGGCTACACCTTC. Translating it yields CASSWGQGANYGYTF. V usage is TRBV27 and J usage is TRBJ1-2; 9 nucleotides line up with TRBD1. Germline V lookup: CDR1 MNHEY, CDR2 SMNVEV (reference sequence). Germline trimming cut 4 bases from V and 0 bases from J; bases unmatched to any gene: 3. The CDR3 consists of 15 residues.

This clonotype came up many times. The genes are TRBV18 and TRBJ2-3, with 10 nucleotides matching TRBD1. Germline assignment: CDR1 KGHSH and CDR2 LQKENI. CDR3 size: 16 residues. Trimming at V came to 4 bases and at J to 2 bases, leaving 6 bases not matched to a gene. The CDR3 loop reads CASSLSGTGDTDTQYF. The CDR3 DNA is TGTGCCAGCTCACTTTCCGGGACAGGGGACACAGATACGCAGTATTTT.

Concerning this clonotype itself: A clone one base away is much larger, so this may be a read error. The chain joins TRBV7-9 to TRBJ2-1; D possibly uses TRBD1 or TRBD2 (6 bases each). The ends were cut back, 2 bases at V and 10 bases at J, with 12 bases in the middle. This CDR3 is 13 amino acids long. Germline CDR1 is SEHNR and CDR2 is FQNEAQ (reference sequence). For the CDR3, the DNA is TGTGCCAGCAGCTTAATGGAGGGGGTGGAGCAGTTCTTC. Its protein is CASSLMEGVEQFF. Complete variable domain (other parts from reference TRBV7-9 and TRBJ2-1): DTGVSQNPRHKITKRGQNVTFRCDPISEHNRLYWYRQTLGQGPEFLTYFQNEAQLEKSRLLSDRFSAERPKGSFSTLEIQRTEQGDSAMYLCASSLMEGVEQFFGPGTRLTVL.

On this clonotype itself: Since a much larger clone is just one base distant, this may be a read error. The CDR3 sequence is CASSQGLAVPSEQFF. CDR3 nucleotides: TGCGCCAGCAGCCAAGGACTAGCGGTCCCTAGTGAGCAGTTCTTC. The rearrangement uses TRBV4-3 and TRBJ2-1; 9 bases map to TRBD2. Germline trimming cut 1 base from V and 9 bases from J; bases unmatched to any gene: 7. CDR1 and CDR2 from the germline V gene are LGHNA and YSLEER. The CDR3 sequence is 15 residues long.

In its sample, this clonotype was seen many times. The V and J genes are TRBV11-2 and TRBJ2-3; D may be TRBD1 or TRBD2 (5 bases each). The CDR3 loop spans 13 amino acids. The ends were cut back, 11 bases at V and 6 bases at J, with 18 bases in the middle. Germline V gene data show CDR1 as SGHAT and CDR2 as FQNNGV. The CDR3 loop is CAGQVTGSDTQYF. The CDR3 coding sequence is TGTGCCGGACAAGTAACGGGGAGCGATACGCAGTATTTT.